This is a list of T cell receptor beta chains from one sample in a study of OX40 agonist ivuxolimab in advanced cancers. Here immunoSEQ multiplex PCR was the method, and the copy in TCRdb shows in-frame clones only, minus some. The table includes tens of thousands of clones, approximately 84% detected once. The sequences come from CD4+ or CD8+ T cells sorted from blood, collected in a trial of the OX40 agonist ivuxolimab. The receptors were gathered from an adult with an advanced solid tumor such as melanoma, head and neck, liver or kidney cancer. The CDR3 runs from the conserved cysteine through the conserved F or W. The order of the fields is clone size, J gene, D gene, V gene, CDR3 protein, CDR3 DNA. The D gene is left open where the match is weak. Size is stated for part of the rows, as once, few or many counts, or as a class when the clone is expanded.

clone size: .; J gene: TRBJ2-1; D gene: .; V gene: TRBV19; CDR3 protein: CASRSVGQNDEQFF; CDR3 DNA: TGTGCCAGTAGGTCCGTCGGGCAGAACGATGAGCAGTTCTTC
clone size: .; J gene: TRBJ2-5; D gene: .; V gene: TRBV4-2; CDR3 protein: CASSPTGGQETQYF; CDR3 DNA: TGTGCCAGCAGTCCCACCGGGGGACAAGAGACCCAGTACTTC
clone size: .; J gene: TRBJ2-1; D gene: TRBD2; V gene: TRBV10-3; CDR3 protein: CAIRTSGEDNEQFF; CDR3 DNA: TGTGCCATCAGGACTAGCGGGGAAGACAATGAGCAGTTCTTC
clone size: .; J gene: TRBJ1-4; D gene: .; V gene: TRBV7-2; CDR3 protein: CASSSQGAGEKLFF; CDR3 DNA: TGTGCCAGCAGCTCCCAAGGGGCCGGTGAAAAACTGTTTTTT
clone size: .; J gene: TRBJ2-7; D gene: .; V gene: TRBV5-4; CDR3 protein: CASSPPGKTYEQYF; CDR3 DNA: TGTGCCAGCAGCCCCCCTGGAAAGACCTACGAGCAGTACTTC
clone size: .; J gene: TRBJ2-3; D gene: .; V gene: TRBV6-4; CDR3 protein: CASSAQGADTQYF; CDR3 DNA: TGTGCCAGCAGTGCACAGGGAGCAGATACGCAGTATTTT
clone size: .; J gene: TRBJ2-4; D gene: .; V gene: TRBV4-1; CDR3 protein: CASSLGSRDTKNIQYF; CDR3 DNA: TGCGCCAGCAGCCTCGGGAGCCGGGACACCAAAAACATTCAGTACTTC
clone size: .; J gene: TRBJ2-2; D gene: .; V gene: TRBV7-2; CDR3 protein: CASSLGHHTGELFF; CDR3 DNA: TGTGCCAGCAGCTTAGGGCATCACACCGGGGAGCTGTTTTTT
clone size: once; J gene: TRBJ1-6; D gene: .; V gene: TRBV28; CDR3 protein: CASSQFEGDSPLHF; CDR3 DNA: TGTGCCAGCAGCCAATTTGAAGGGGATTCACCCCTCCACTTT
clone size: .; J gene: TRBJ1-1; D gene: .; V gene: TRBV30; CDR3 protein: CAWMGLLTEAFF; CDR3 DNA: TGTGCCTGGATGGGACTTCTCACTGAAGCTTTCTTT
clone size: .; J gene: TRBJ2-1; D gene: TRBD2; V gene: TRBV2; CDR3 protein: CASNLGLAGAEQFF; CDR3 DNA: TGTGCCAGCAACCTGGGACTAGCGGGAGCTGAGCAGTTCTTC
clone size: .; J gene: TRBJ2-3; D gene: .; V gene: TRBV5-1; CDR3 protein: CASSLGGSFTDTQYF; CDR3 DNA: TGCGCCAGCAGCTTGGGAGGGAGTTTCACAGATACGCAGTATTTT
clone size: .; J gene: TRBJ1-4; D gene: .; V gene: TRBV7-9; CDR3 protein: CASSGGDREKLFF; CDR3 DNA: TGTGCCAGCAGTGGAGGGGATCGTGAAAAACTGTTTTTT
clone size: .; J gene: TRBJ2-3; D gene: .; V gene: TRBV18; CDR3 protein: CASSLAKIGGTDTQYF; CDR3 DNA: TGTGCCAGCTCACTGGCCAAGATAGGGGGCACAGATACGCAGTATTTT
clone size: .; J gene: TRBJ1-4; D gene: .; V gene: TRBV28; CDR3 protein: CASSITGFGEKLFF; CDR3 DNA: TGTGCCAGCAGTATTACGGGGTTTGGTGAAAAACTGTTTTTT
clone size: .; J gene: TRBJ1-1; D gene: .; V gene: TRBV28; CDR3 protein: CASSPQGRVNTEAFF; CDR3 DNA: TGTGCCAGCAGTCCCCAAGGCAGGGTGAACACTGAAGCTTTCTTT
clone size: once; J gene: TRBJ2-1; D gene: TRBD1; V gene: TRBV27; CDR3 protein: CASSLGPPRTGTILYNEQFF; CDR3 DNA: TGTGCCAGCAGTTTAGGGCCCCCCAGGACAGGAACGATCCTATACAATGAGCAGTTCTTC
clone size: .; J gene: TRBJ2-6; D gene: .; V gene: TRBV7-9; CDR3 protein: CASSNPGANVLTF; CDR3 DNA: TGTGCCAGCAGCAACCCTGGGGCCAACGTCCTGACTTTC